A single sample gave rise to the 22 T cell receptor beta chains below, sequenced in a study of early T cells in non-severe SARS-CoV-2 infection. TCRdb called the 5' RACE reads again in MiXCR, with one record for every CDR3 protein. The repertoire holds more than 95,000 distinct CDR3 sequences, roughly 17% seen once, with 1.3% in the top ten. Sequences were obtained from whole blood. Source of these receptors: an adult who was a healthcare worker with PCR-confirmed SARS-CoV-2 infection or an uninfected control (not recorded which).

The chain employs TRBV29-1 and TRBJ1-3; D remains ambiguous. The CDR3 is 13 amino acids. Trimming stripped 6 bases from V and 1 base from J, with 10 bases between. Germline V gene lookup returns CDR1 SQVTM and CDR2 ANQGSEA. CDR3 nucleotides: TGCAGCGTGACCCGGAGATCTGGAAACACCATATATTTT. Translation: CSVTRRSGNTIYF.

Here the CDR3 DNA reads TGTGCCAGCAGCTTAGATCAGGGTTTTTTGAACACTGAAGCTTTCTTT. It translates to CASSLDQGFLNTEAFF. This chain joins TRBV7-8 and TRBJ1-1; maybe TRBD1 (5 bases). This CDR3 has 16 amino acids. CDR1 and CDR2 (germline): SGHVS, FQNEAQ. V shed 1 base and J shed 0 bases, with 12 bases lying between them.

This clonotype was detected a few times. The chain is built from TRBV7-9 and TRBJ2-2, with a weak D call TRBD1 (6 bases). Trimming pared 5 bases from V and 7 bases from J, leaving 14 bases between. Per germline, CDR1 SEHNR and CDR2 FQNEAQ (reference sequence). This CDR3 spans 14 amino acids. The CDR3 reads CASSRRQEIGELFF. CDR3 DNA: TGTGCCAGCAGCAGACGACAGGAGATCGGGGAGCTGTTTTTT.

The CDR3 here is CASSRQGGSPLHF. CDR3 DNA sequence: TGTGCCTCATCGAGACAGGGGGGATCACCCCTCCACTTT. The rearrangement links TRBV30 to TRBJ1-6, with TRBD1 matching 9 bases. The germline gives CDR1 GTSNPN, CDR2 SVGIG (reference sequence). The CDR3 loop spans 13 amino acids. J gave up 10 bases and V 7 bases, and 8 bases lay outside the gene matches.

The V gene is TRBV19, the J gene TRBJ1-5, with 10 bases lining up with TRBD1. The CDR3 spans 15 residues. Unmatched junction bases numbered 3, after V lost 5 bases and J lost 2 bases. CDR1 LNHDA and CDR2 SQIVND come from the germline V gene (reference sequence). The chain's CDR3 is CASSPGQGGNQPQHF. The CDR3 region has the DNA TGTGCCAGTAGTCCAGGACAGGGGGGCAATCAGCCCCAGCATTTT.

The sample holds many counts of this clonotype. V is TRBV19 and J is TRBJ1-5; no clear D gene. Germline lookup yields CDR1 LNHDA and CDR2 SQIVND (reference sequence). V gave up 1 base and J gave up 7 bases, with 14 bases separating them. The CDR3 sequence is 15 residues long. This CDR3 reads CASSIGGASSQPQHF. The CDR3 coding sequence is TGTGCCAGTAGTATAGGAGGAGCCAGTTCCCAGCCCCAGCATTTT. Full variable domain (outside the CDR3, taken from reference TRBV19 and TRBJ1-5): DGGITQSPKYLFRKEGQNVTLSCEQNLNHDAMYWYRQDPGQGLRLIYYSQIVNDFQKGDIAEGYSVSREKKESFPLTVTSAQKNPTAFYLCASSIGGASSQPQHFGDGTRLSIL.

This clonotype occurred many times. J is TRBJ2-4 and V is TRBV5-1; 13 nucleotides agree with TRBD2. This CDR3 comprises 16 residues. Germline assignment: CDR1 SGHRS and CDR2 YFSETQ. The V segment lost 0 bases and the J segment 8 bases; nucleotides outside the gene matches: 5. The chain's CDR3 is CASSLELAGGLDIQYF. CDR3 in DNA: TGCGCCAGCAGCTTGGAACTAGCGGGGGGGCTAGACATTCAGTACTTC.

This clonotype was recorded a few times. V and J are TRBV20-1 and TRBJ2-7; D tentatively reads TRBD1 or TRBD2 (6 bases each). Trimming pared 7 bases from V and 3 bases from J, leaving 16 bases between. Germline V gene data show CDR1 as DFQATT and CDR2 as SNEGSKA (reference sequence). The CDR3 runs 13 residues. CDR3 in amino acids: CSGRGPRVYEQYF. Here the CDR3 DNA reads TGCAGTGGTCGGGGGCCCAGGGTCTACGAGCAGTACTTC.

This clonotype has more than one count but fewer than ten. The chain is built from TRBV12-3 or TRBV12-4 and TRBJ2-7; TRBD1 aligns across 9 bases. CDR3 length: 15 amino acids. The V gene end was trimmed by 6 bases and the J gene end by 0 bases; junction bases not matched to a gene: 6. CDR3 sequence reads: CASSRDRVISYEQYF. The DNA for the CDR3 is TGTGCCAGCAGCCGGGACAGGGTAATCTCCTACGAGCAGTACTTC.

This chain connects TRBV7-2 to TRBJ2-7; D unresolved. The V gene's germline CDR1 is SGHTA and CDR2 FQGNSA. The CDR3 is 12 residues long. V lost 5 bases and J lost 1, with 6 bases in between. CDR3 bases: TGTGCCAGCAGCCACATTTCCTACGAGCAGTACTTC. Amino acid sequence: CASSHISYEQYF.

The chain links TRBV28 to TRBJ2-2; 7 bases agree with TRBD1. Germline lookup yields CDR1 MDHEN and CDR2 SYDVKM. Germline trimming cut 5 bases from V and 10 bases from J; bases unmatched to any gene: 7. The CDR3 loop spans 13 amino acids. The CDR3 is CASSPRQGPELFF. The CDR3 DNA is TGTGCCAGCAGTCCCCGACAGGGCCCGGAGCTGTTTTTT.

The CDR3 spells CASSQSYTGGYGYTF. In DNA form, the CDR3 reads TGTGCCAGCAGCCAATCCTACACAGGGGGCTATGGCTACACCTTC. The chain recombines TRBV3-1 with TRBJ1-2; TRBD1 agrees at 8 bases. CDR3 length: 15 residues. Germline V lookup: CDR1 LGHDT, CDR2 YNNKEL (reference sequence). With 2 bases clipped from V and 4 bases from J, the junction kept 6 bases outside the gene matches.

In its sample, this clonotype was seen a few times. The chain recombines TRBV28 with TRBJ1-5; no clear D. Germline-derived CDR1 and CDR2 are MDHEN and SYDVKM. Trimming shortened V by 5 bases and J by 3 bases, and 8 bases separated the two germline ends. The CDR3 runs 13 residues. CDR3 DNA sequence: TGTGCCAGCAGTCTCAGACACAATCAGCCCCAGCATTTT. As protein: CASSLRHNQPQHF. The complete variable domain, with remaining parts taken from reference TRBV28 and TRBJ1-5, reads DVKVTQSSRYLVKRTGEKVFLECVQDMDHENMFWYRQDPGLGLRLIYFSYDVKMKEKGDIPEGYSVSREKKERFSLILESASTNQTSMYLCASSLRHNQPQHFGDGTRLSIL.

This clonotype was counted a few times. The V gene is TRBV27, the J gene TRBJ2-7; D not certain. This CDR3 has 12 residues. The V end was cut by 2 bases, the J end by 6 bases, with 8 bases between. Per the germline V gene, CDR1 is MNHEY and CDR2 is SMNVEV (reference sequence). The CDR3 here is CASSLRSGEQYF. For the CDR3, the DNA is TGTGCCAGCAGTTTAAGGTCTGGCGAGCAGTACTTC.

The sample holds many counts of this clonotype. This chain joins TRBV4-2 and TRBJ2-6; D not certain. The CDR3 runs 15 residues. Per the germline V gene, CDR1 is LGHNA and CDR2 is YNFKEQ. Trimming shortened V by 1 base and J by 0 bases, and 4 bases separated the two germline ends. CDR3 sequence: CASSQGRSGANVLTF. CDR3 DNA sequence: TGTGCCAGCAGCCAAGGCCGCTCTGGGGCCAACGTCCTGACTTTC.

This chain uses TRBV7-9 with TRBJ2-7; 7 bases agree with TRBD2. CDR1 and CDR2 (germline): SEHNR, FQNEAQ (reference sequence). The CDR3 contains 14 residues. The V segment lost 3 bases and the J segment 6 bases; nucleotides outside the gene matches: 8. DNA of the CDR3: TGTGCCAGCAGCTTTTACGGGGGACTAACCGAGCAGTACTTC. It is translated as CASSFYGGLTEQYF.

This clonotype has just a few counts. The rearrangement uses TRBV7-6 and TRBJ1-1; D perhaps matches TRBD1 (5 bases). Trimming took off 5 bases at V and 2 bases at J, with 9 bases between the two ends. Germline CDR1 is SGHVS and CDR2 is FNYEAQ. The CDR3 is 13 residues long. The CDR3 nucleotides read TGTGCCAGCAGCCGGGGCTTCAACACTGAAGCTTTCTTT. Translation gives CASSRGFNTEAFF.

This rearrangement joins TRBV6-5 to TRBJ2-2; 7 bases are shared with TRBD1. Looked up from germline, CDR1 is MNHEY and CDR2 is SVGAGI. The V gene end was trimmed by 9 bases and the J gene end by 7 bases; junction bases not matched to a gene: 8. The CDR3 runs 13 residues. The CDR3 reads CASRDRVNGELFF. The CDR3, as DNA: TGTGCCAGTCGAGACAGGGTCAACGGGGAGCTGTTTTTT.

This clonotype was recorded many times. The chain uses TRBV7-7 and TRBJ1-1; D not resolved. This CDR3 is built from 13 residues. Germline-derived CDR1 and CDR2 are SSHAT and FNYEAQ (reference sequence). V lost 0 bases and J lost 0, with 2 bases in between. This chain's CDR3 is CASSLAMNTEAFF. DNA of the CDR3: TGTGCCAGCAGCTTAGCCATGAACACTGAAGCTTTCTTT. Full variable domain (remainder filled in from reference TRBV7-7 and TRBJ1-1): GAGVSQSPRYKVTKRGQDVTLRCDPISSHATLYWYQQALGQGPEFLTYFNYEAQPDKSGLPSDRFSAERPEGSISTLTIQRTEQRDSAMYRCASSLAMNTEAFFGQGTRLTVV.

This clonotype has a handful of counts. The chain employs TRBV18 and TRBJ1-3, with 9 bases aligning to TRBD1. V trimming: 3 bases; J trimming: 2 bases; junction bases outside the gene matches: 5. This CDR3 is built from 16 residues. Germline CDR1 and CDR2: KGHSH and LQKENI. The CDR3 reads CASSPTRDRAGNTIYF. The CDR3 DNA is TGTGCCAGCTCACCTACCCGGGACAGGGCTGGAAACACCATATATTTT.

The rearrangement uses TRBV29-1 and TRBJ1-1, with a possible D match to TRBD1 (5 bases). The germline V and J ends were trimmed by 1 base and 11 bases, with 14 bases remaining between them. Per germline, CDR1 SQVTM and CDR2 ANQGSEA. The CDR3 consists of 12 residues. The CDR3 nucleotides read TGCAGCGTTGAAGGCCCCGGGACGGGTGCTTTCTTT. This translates into CSVEGPGTGAFF.

The rearrangement links TRBV7-2 to TRBJ1-4; D gene unclear. V dropped 8 bases and J dropped 4 bases, with 11 bases sitting between them. The CDR3 loop spans 13 amino acids. From germline, CDR1 is SGHTA and CDR2 FQGNSA. CDR3 residues: CASGTLRNEKLFF. For the CDR3, the DNA is TGTGCCAGCGGCACCCTGCGTAATGAAAAACTGTTTTTT.